This T cell receptor beta chain was captured in a study of shared clonotypes between healthy human individuals (dated by TCRdb to 2020 to 2022). Study-wide context: A couple of women and a few men aged 18 to 49 years were included in the cohort. Per donor, three plates each were used for CD4 naive and CD4 memory, two for CD8 naive, and one for CD8 memory. To estimate repertoire size and how much clonotype sharing occurs between individuals, the study deeply sequenced the blood TCR repertoires of several healthy adults. Libraries were prepared and TCR repertoires were sequenced by different laboratories using diverse techniques, in order to increase sequencing depth and limit assay-specific biases. Each donor's leukapheresis produced roughly between roughly 0.85 and 9.5 billion PBMCs. Overall results and qualifications from the work: Sampling was limited to blood, and TCR repertoires in tissue likely differ from TCR repertoires in blood. Sharing across several donors was observed for approximately 5% of naive CD4, under 4% of naive CD8, roughly 2.3% of memory CD4, and over 0.3% of memory CD8 clonotypes. Rarefaction of sorted-subset datasets indicated incomplete sequencing despite the large sequencing depth. Compared with non-shared clonotypes, clonotypes shared by all four sorted-subset donors had higher generation probabilities. Because the study included a small number of donors, the genetic and exposure-history diversity represented was limited. Naive subsets generally had larger estimated clonotype richness than memory subsets. Pairwise subsampling indicated that sequencing depth was expected to affect the degree of clonotype sharing among donors.

About this clone: It lacks a known antigen. Within one base of it there is no much larger clone, and no base qualities were kept.

TCR CDR3 regions were amplified from genomic DNA by multiplex PCR using the deep immunoSEQ assay. For each cell subset, the extracted genomic DNA was distributed evenly across all wells of several immunoSEQ 96-well plates, and each plate served as one replicate. For sorted subsets, roughly 200 ng of genomic DNA, equivalent to roughly 33,000 T cell genomes, went into each replicate PCR. Purified libraries were measured with a Qubit 3.0 fluorometer, size-checked on a Bioanalyzer 2100, and measured again with the KAPA Library Quantification kit. A separate single-read 150-cycle Illumina NextSeq 550 flow cell was used to sequence each immunoSEQ 96-well plate. On the authors' methods: Because only junctional sequences without quality scores were contained in the immunoSEQ output, filtering matching that applied to full-length reads could not be performed. To assign V/J genes and CDR3, sequences were annotated using PyIR, a Python wrapper for IgBLAST v1.9, with IMGT germline references. Reads were filtered out if the reads had weak V/J assignments (E-value above 1e-6), no CDR3, stop codons, out-of-frame junctions, or ambiguous translated residues. V3J clonotypes were defined as sequences sharing the same inferred V gene, J gene, and CDR3 amino acid sequence. To compute the percentage overlap between repertoires, the number of shared unique clonotypes was divided by the size of the smaller repertoire. Three approaches were used to assess repertoire richness: RTK rarefaction, the Chao1 estimator, and Recon v2.1 estimates of unobserved clonotypes. For all TCRbeta clonotypes obtained by the gDNA method from a few donors, generation probabilities were computed with OLGA. As stored in TCRdb, this immuneACCESS dataset retains in-frame rearrangements with V and J assigned. A fraction of the clones does not appear; measured against another copy, unresolved V genes explain less than half of the discrepancy, and the remainder lacks a known reason. Clone size and the V and J calls come from that table; the DNA yielded D and trimming. A total of 2 million to 2.5 million clones appear in this sample, just over 90% of them only once. The ten biggest clones cover 0.35% to 0.45% of the sample.

The donors were healthy, HIV-negative adults with no recently reported acute infections or vaccinations. Only Caucasian adults living in Nashville, Tennessee, USA were represented among the donors. Magnetic negative selection was used to enrich CD4+ T cells, after which naive cells were positively selected on CD45RA and the negative fraction became the memory subset. Blood was collected by leukapheresis, and PBMCs were isolated by Ficoll-Histopaque density gradient centrifugation and then cryopreserved in liquid nitrogen vapor phase. Analytical flow cytometry was used to check the purity and quantity of each magnetically sorted T cell population. Genomic DNA was isolated from each sorted fraction and quantified by UV absorbance on a Nanodrop 2000c. CDR1 and CDR2 are read off the germline V gene as SGHRS and YFSETQ. A distance of 16 bases separates the germline ends of V and J, which lose 4 bases and 2 bases respectively. The cysteine opens and the phenylalanine closes a CDR3 of 16 amino acids. Only CDR3 DNA is held: 48 bases, read in frame from base 1.

Sequencing was performed on naive CD4+ T cells from PBMCs. The meaning of the sample's cell subset or site label: CD45RA+ positively selected. The sequence was obtained from a young man in good health. Some clones in this sample may be carry-over from other donors' samples. The chain is encoded by TRBV5-1 joined to TRBJ1-3; TRBD1 is possibly the D segment (6 matching bases). The CDR3 is CASSPGGARAGNTIYF. The nucleotide sequence is given as TGCGCCAGCAGCCCCGGGGGGGCGCGAGCTGGAAACACCATATATTTT.